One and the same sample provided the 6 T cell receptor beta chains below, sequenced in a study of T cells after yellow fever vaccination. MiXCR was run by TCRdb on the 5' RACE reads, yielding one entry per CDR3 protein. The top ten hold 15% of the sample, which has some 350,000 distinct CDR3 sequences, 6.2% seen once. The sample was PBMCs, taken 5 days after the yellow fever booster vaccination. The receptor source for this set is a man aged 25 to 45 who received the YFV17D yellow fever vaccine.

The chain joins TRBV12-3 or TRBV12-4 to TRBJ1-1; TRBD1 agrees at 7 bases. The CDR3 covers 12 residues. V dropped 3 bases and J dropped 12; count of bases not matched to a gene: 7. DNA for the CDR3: TGTGCCAGCAGTTTCAGGGGGAGAATGCCTTTCTTT. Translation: CASSFRGRMPFF.

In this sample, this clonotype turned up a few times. CDR3 sequence reads: CASSYHGNSGNTIYF. CDR3 nucleotide sequence: TGTGCCAGCAGTTACCACGGGAACTCTGGAAACACCATATATTTT. The rearrangement joins TRBV6-5 to TRBJ1-3; no definite D call. The CDR3 spans 15 residues. V lost 2 bases to trimming and J lost 0 bases, with 8 bases between them. The germline gives CDR1 MNHEY, CDR2 SVGAGI.

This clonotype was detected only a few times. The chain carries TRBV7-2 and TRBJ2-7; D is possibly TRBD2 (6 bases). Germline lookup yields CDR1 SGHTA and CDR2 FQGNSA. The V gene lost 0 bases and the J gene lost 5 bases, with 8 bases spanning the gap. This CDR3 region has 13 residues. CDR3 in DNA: TGTGCCAGCAGCTTAGCGGGAGGCAACGAGCAGTACTTC. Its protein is CASSLAGGNEQYF. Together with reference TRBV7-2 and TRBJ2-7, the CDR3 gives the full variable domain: GAGVSQSPSNKVTEKGKDVELRCDPISGHTALYWYRQSLGQGLEFLIYFQGNSAPDKSGLPSDRFSAERTGGSVSTLTIQRTQQEDSAVYLCASSLAGGNEQYFGPGTRLTVT.

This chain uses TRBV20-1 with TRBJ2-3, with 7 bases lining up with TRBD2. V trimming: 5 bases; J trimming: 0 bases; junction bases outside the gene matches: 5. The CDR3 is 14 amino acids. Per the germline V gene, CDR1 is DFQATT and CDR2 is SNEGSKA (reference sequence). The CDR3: CSARPGGSTDTQYF. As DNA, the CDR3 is TGCAGTGCTCGGCCGGGGGGTAGCACAGATACGCAGTATTTT.

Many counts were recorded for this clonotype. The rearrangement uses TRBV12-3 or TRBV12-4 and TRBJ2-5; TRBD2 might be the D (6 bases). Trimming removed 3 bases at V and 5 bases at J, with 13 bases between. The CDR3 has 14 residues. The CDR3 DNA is TGTGCCAGCAGTTTGCGGGGAGGCGGCGAGACCCAGTACTTC. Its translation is CASSLRGGGETQYF.

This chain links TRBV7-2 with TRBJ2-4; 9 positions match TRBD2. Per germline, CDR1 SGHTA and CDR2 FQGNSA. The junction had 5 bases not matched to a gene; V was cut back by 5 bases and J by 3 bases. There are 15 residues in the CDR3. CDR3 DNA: TGTGCCAGCAGCCGGGCGACTAGCGGCAAAAACATTCAGTACTTC. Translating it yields CASSRATSGKNIQYF.